These 32 T cell receptor beta chains came from one sample sequenced in a study of T cells in localized non-small cell lung cancer. TCRdb keeps only in-frame clones here, not all; method: immunoSEQ multiplex PCR. The sample includes about 13,000 clones, 84% of them seen just once. Source: peripheral blood, taken before any cancer treatment. The receptors were sampled from a male donor aged 60 or over with stage I squamous cell lung carcinoma.

The rearrangement links TRBV7-6 to TRBJ2-2; 8 nucleotides match TRBD2. The germline gives CDR1 SGHVS, CDR2 FNYEAQ. CDR3 size: 17 residues. J lost 5 bases, V lost 5 bases, and 13 bases had no gene match. Written as DNA, the CDR3 is TGTGCCAGCAGCCGGGGACTAGGAAATGGTAGGACCGGGGAGCTGTTTTTT. Translated: CASSRGLGNGRTGELFF.

The genes are TRBV5-1 and TRBJ2-3, with 7 positions matching TRBD2. The length of the CDR3 is 14 residues. Trimming removed 1 base from V and 3 bases from J; junction bases left unmatched: 2. CDR1 SGHRS and CDR2 YFSETQ come from the germline V gene. For the CDR3, the DNA is TGCGCCAGCAGCTTGAGCGGGATAACAGATACGCAGTATTTT. Its translation is CASSLSGITDTQYF.

This chain connects TRBV11-3 to TRBJ2-2; TRBD1 matches at 8 bases. Germline V gives CDR1 SGHNT, CDR2 YENEEA. The CDR3 runs to 16 residues. The V and J ends lost 5 bases and 1 base, in that order; junction bases with no gene match: 6. DNA for the CDR3: TGTGCCAGCAGCCCTACCGGGACAGGGAACACCGGGGAGCTGTTTTTT. It encodes CASSPTGTGNTGELFF.

By sample share, this clone is medium-sized. The CDR3 sequence: CASSQDGGLVEQYF. For the CDR3, the DNA is TGCGCCAGCAGCCAAGATGGCGGGTTGGTCGAGCAGTACTTC. This chain uses TRBV4-1 with TRBJ2-7; possible D gene TRBD2, 5 bases. Looked up from germline, CDR1 is MGHRA and CDR2 is YSYEKL. The CDR3 length is 14 residues. The ends were cut back, 0 bases at V and 6 bases at J, with 12 bases in the middle.

The rearrangement joins TRBV9 to TRBJ2-1, with D perhaps TRBD1 or TRBD2 (5 bases each). Germline CDR1 and CDR2: SGDLS and YYNGEE. V lost 0 bases and J 10 bases, leaving 11 bases between the germline ends. The CDR3 runs to 13 residues. The DNA of the CDR3 is TGTGCCAGCAGCGTAGCTTTGAGGGGCGAGCAGTTCTTC. This translates into CASSVALRGEQFF.

V gene TRBV30 combines with J gene TRBJ2-3, with 12 bases lining up with TRBD2. CDR1 is GTSNPN and CDR2 is SVGIG in the germline V gene (reference sequence). The CDR3 sequence is 19 residues long. Trimming cost V 3 bases and J 3 bases; bases outside gene matches: 16. The CDR3 DNA sequence: TGTGCCTGGAGCAGAACCACAGGTACTAGCGGGAGGAGAACAGATACGCAGTATTTT. This encodes CAWSRTTGTSGRRTDTQYF.

The rearrangement links TRBV6-1 to TRBJ2-3; D is unclear. Deletions cut 6 bases from V and 1 base from J, with 14 bases between. CDR1 MNHNS and CDR2 SASEGT come from the germline V gene. CDR3 length: 15 amino acids. The CDR3 nucleotides read TGTGCCAGCAGCCCCCCAGTTGGGGGCACAGATACGCAGTATTTT. Translation: CASSPPVGGTDTQYF.

The V and J genes are TRBV30 and TRBJ1-5; TRBD1 matches 7 bases. This CDR3 contains 17 residues. Unmatched junction bases numbered 9, after V lost 0 bases and J lost 1 base. CDR1 is GTSNPN and CDR2 is SVGIG in the germline V gene (reference sequence). CDR3 nucleotides: TGTGCCTGGAGTGTGATTCAGGGGGTTGGGAGCAATCAGCCCCAGCATTTT. This encodes CAWSVIQGVGSNQPQHF. The variable domain in full, completed from reference TRBV30 and TRBJ1-5, reads SQTIHQWPATLVQPVGSPLSLECTVEGTSNPNLYWYRQAAGRGLQLLFYSVGIGQISSEVPQNLSASRPQDRQFILSSKKLLLSDSGFYLCAWSVIQGVGSNQPQHFGDGTRLSIL.

CDR3 sequence: CASSPGSSGDQPQHF. The CDR3 DNA sequence: TGCGCCAGCAGCCCCGGGAGTTCTGGGGATCAGCCCCAGCATTTT. The chain links TRBV5-1 to TRBJ1-5; no reliable D call. The V and J ends lost 4 bases and 5 bases respectively, with 16 bases between them. CDR1 is SGHRS, CDR2 YFSETQ, per germline. This CDR3 is 15 amino acids long.

The chain couples TRBV7-9 to TRBJ2-3; D might be TRBD2 (5 bases). The V gene's germline CDR1 is SEHNR and CDR2 FQNEAQ (reference sequence). This CDR3 has 13 residues. Trimming left V 3 bases short and J 3 bases short, with 7 bases between. CDR3 amino acids: CASSLDLTDTQYF. The CDR3 coding sequence is TGTGCCAGCAGCTTGGACTTGACAGATACGCAGTATTTT.

CDR3 bases: TGTGCCAGCAGTTTAGCGGGGAGGAATGAGCAGTTCTTC. It is translated as CASSLAGRNEQFF. V and J are TRBV27 and TRBJ2-1, with D perhaps matching TRBD2 (6 bases). CDR3 size: 13 residues. V gave up 2 bases and J gave up 7 bases, with 9 bases separating them. Germline V gene sequence: CDR1 MNHEY, CDR2 SMNVEV (reference sequence).

The chain recombines TRBV5-6 with TRBJ2-6; 7 bases fit TRBD1. V lost 2 bases to trimming and J lost 0 bases; unmatched junction nucleotides: 8. CDR3 length: 18 residues. CDR1 and CDR2 from the germline V gene are SGHDT and YYEEEE. DNA of the CDR3: TGTGCCAGCAGCTTAGGGGGCCCTTTCCTCTCTGGGGCCAACGTCCTGACTTTC. It codes for CASSLGGPFLSGANVLTF.

This chain connects TRBV11-2 to TRBJ2-5, with unresolved D. In germline, CDR1 is SGHAT, CDR2 FQNNGV. The CDR3 has 16 residues. V was trimmed by 0 bases and J by 2 bases, leaving 13 bases between them. The CDR3 nucleotides are TGTGCCAGCAGCTTAGATCCTGCTGGCGTTCAAGAGACCCAGTACTTC. It codes for CASSLDPAGVQETQYF.

The chain is built from TRBV19 and TRBJ1-1, with D hard to call. V lost 7 bases and J lost 1, with 16 bases in between. Germline V gene lookup returns CDR1 LNHDA and CDR2 SQIVND (reference sequence). This CDR3 spans 15 amino acids. CDR3 residues: CASKPWWGENTEAFF. The CDR3 nucleotides read TGTGCCAGTAAGCCTTGGTGGGGAGAGAACACTGAAGCTTTCTTT.

This chain uses TRBV10-1 with TRBJ2-7; D uncertain. The CDR3 runs 13 residues. Per germline, CDR1 WNHNN and CDR2 SYGVQD (reference sequence). Trimming took 2 bases from V and 6 from J, leaving 11 bases between them. CDR3: CASSEDPVLEQYF. Written as DNA, the CDR3 is TGCGCCAGCAGTGAGGACCCCGTGCTCGAGCAGTACTTC.

The rearrangement uses TRBV11-3 and TRBJ2-1; D unclear. The CDR3 covers 12 residues. Germline V gives CDR1 SGHNT, CDR2 YENEEA. Deletions cut 0 bases from V and 8 bases from J, with 5 bases between. CDR3 sequence (DNA): TGTGCCAGCAGCTTAGATGGGTATGAGCAGTTCTTC. Amino acids: CASSLDGYEQFF.

The CDR3, as DNA: TGTGCCAGCAGTTACTCACGGGGGCTCGGGGCCAACGTCCTGACTTTC. Translating gives CASSYSRGLGANVLTF. J is TRBJ2-6 and V is TRBV6-6, with D perhaps TRBD1 or TRBD2 (6 bases each). V was trimmed by 0 bases and J by 4 bases, leaving 10 bases between them. The CDR3 spans 16 residues. The germline CDR1 and CDR2 sequences are MNHNY and SVGAGI (reference sequence).

The chain combines TRBV19 with TRBJ2-5, with D possibly called TRBD1 or TRBD2 (5 bases each). With 5 bases removed from V and 4 bases from J, the gap between germline ends came to 8 bases. CDR1 LNHDA and CDR2 SQIVND come from the germline V gene (reference sequence). This CDR3 spans 12 amino acids. DNA for the CDR3: TGTGCCAGTAGTGCCGGGGCAGAGACCCAGTACTTC. It is translated as CASSAGAETQYF.

The chain combines TRBV18 with TRBJ2-7, with 11 bases matching TRBD1. J was trimmed by 5 bases and V by 0 bases; bases with no gene match: 3. CDR1 and CDR2 from the germline V gene are KGHSH and LQKENI. The CDR3 sequence is 15 residues long. The CDR3 here is CASSPPWTGGNEQYF. The CDR3 DNA is TGTGCCAGCTCACCACCGTGGACAGGGGGCAACGAGCAGTACTTC.

CDR3 sequence reads: CASRQGADEGFF. The CDR3 region has the DNA TGCGCCAGCAGACAAGGGGCTGACGAGGGTTTCTTT. V is TRBV5-1 and J is TRBJ1-1; D might be TRBD1 (5 bases). Germline CDR1 and CDR2: SGHRS and YFSETQ. This CDR3 spans 12 amino acids. V was shortened by 5 bases and J by 13 bases, with 18 bases between the two germline ends. Looking up the rest from reference TRBV5-1 and TRBJ1-1 gives the full variable domain: KAGVTQTPRYLIKTRGQQVTLSCSPISGHRSVSWYQQTPGQGLQFLFEYFSETQRNKGNFPGRFSGRQFSNSRSEMNVSTLELGDSALYLCASRQGADEGFFGQGTRLTVV.

The rearrangement uses TRBV18 and TRBJ2-3; 9 nucleotides line up with TRBD1. The ends lost 4 bases at V and 4 bases at J; junction bases unmatched: 3. The germline gives CDR1 KGHSH, CDR2 LQKENI. This CDR3 has 14 amino acids. In DNA form, the CDR3 reads TGTGCCAGCTCACAAACAGGGGGCGCAGATACGCAGTATTTT. Translation gives CASSQTGGADTQYF.

The chain recombines TRBV7-2 with TRBJ1-3, with D uncertain. The CDR3 loop spans 13 amino acids. Germline V gene sequence: CDR1 SGHTA, CDR2 FQGNSA. The ends were cut back, 5 bases at V and 3 bases at J, with 8 bases in the middle. The CDR3 reads CASSTTLGNTIYF. The CDR3 coding sequence is TGTGCCAGCAGCACGACCCTTGGAAACACCATATATTTT.

This clone occurred a few times. The chain recombines TRBV2 with TRBJ2-3, with D perhaps matching TRBD1 or TRBD2 (5 bases each). Trimming cost V 8 bases and J 3 bases, with 18 bases left between them. The CDR3 loop spans 15 amino acids. Germline V lookup: CDR1 SNHLY, CDR2 FYNNEI. CDR3 DNA sequence: TGTGCCAGCTCGACTCGGGTCGGGGCGACAGATACGCAGTATTTT. Its translation is CASSTRVGATDTQYF.

This chain uses TRBV19 with TRBJ1-4; D is perhaps TRBD1 (6 bases). Germline V lookup: CDR1 LNHDA, CDR2 SQIVND (reference sequence). This CDR3 comprises 15 residues. V was pared by 4 bases and J by 0 bases, with 9 bases between. The CDR3 region is CASSKNRATNEKLFF. The CDR3 DNA sequence: TGTGCCAGTAGTAAAAACAGGGCAACTAATGAAAAACTGTTTTTT. The whole variable domain, filled in from reference TRBV19 and TRBJ1-4, reads DGGITQSPKYLFRKEGQNVTLSCEQNLNHDAMYWYRQDPGQGLRLIYYSQIVNDFQKGDIAEGYSVSREKKESFPLTVTSAQKNPTAFYLCASSKNRATNEKLFFGSGTQLSVL.

The J gene is TRBJ1-4, the V gene TRBV13; TRBD1 matches 10 bases. The CDR3 sequence is 13 residues long. The trim removed 8 bases at V and 6 bases at J, leaving 3 bases unmatched. In germline, CDR1 is PRHDT, CDR2 FYEKMQ (reference sequence). In DNA form, the CDR3 reads TGTGCCAGCTCTGGACAGGGGGATGAAAAACTGTTTTTT. Translated, it gives CASSGQGDEKLFF.

In DNA form, the CDR3 reads TGTGCCAGCTCACCCCCTGATTCTGCCCAAAACATTCAGTACTTC. It codes for CASSPPDSAQNIQYF. The chain couples TRBV18 to TRBJ2-4; D gene unclear. The CDR3 sequence is 15 residues long. Germline V CDR1 and CDR2: KGHSH, LQKENI. The V gene lost 3 bases and the J gene lost 5 bases, with 14 bases spanning the gap.

The chain recombines TRBV6-1 with TRBJ1-3; D gene unclear. CDR3 length: 14 amino acids. CDR1 MNHNS and CDR2 SASEGT come from the germline V gene. The V gene lost 2 bases and the J gene lost 4 bases, with 9 bases spanning the gap. CDR3 sequence: CASSESGGGNTIYF. The CDR3 DNA reads as TGTGCCAGCAGTGAATCGGGAGGAGGAAACACCATATATTTT.

This chain connects TRBV2 to TRBJ2-7; D not resolved. The CDR3 contains 13 residues. The germline CDR1 and CDR2 sequences are SNHLY and FYNNEI. Trimming cost V 3 bases and J 6 bases, with 12 bases left between them. CDR3 coding DNA: TGTGCCAGCAGTGAGAATCCCCGAGGCGAGCAGTACTTC. It encodes CASSENPRGEQYF.

The chain joins TRBV5-8 to TRBJ1-1; no reliable D call. Trimming took off 1 base at V and 2 bases at J, with 6 bases between the two ends. Germline loops: CDR1 SGHTS, CDR2 YDEGEE. There are 13 residues in the CDR3. This chain's CDR3 is CASSLLLNTEAFF. CDR3 DNA sequence: TGTGCCAGCAGCTTGCTACTAAACACTGAAGCTTTCTTT.

The genes are TRBV2 and TRBJ2-5; TRBD2 agrees at 9 bases. Trimming at V came to 5 bases and at J to 2 bases, leaving 6 bases not matched to a gene. This CDR3 has 15 amino acids. Germline-derived CDR1 and CDR2 are SNHLY and FYNNEI. CDR3 loop: CASSPAGLAQETQYF. CDR3 nucleotides: TGTGCCAGCAGTCCGGCTGGACTAGCGCAAGAGACCCAGTACTTC. The full variable domain, its missing parts supplied by reference TRBV2 and TRBJ2-5, is EPEVTQTPSHQVTQMGQEVILRCVPISNHLYFYWYRQILGQKVEFLVSFYNNEISEKSEIFDDQFSVERPDGSNFTLKIRSTKLEDSAMYFCASSPAGLAQETQYFGPGTRLLVL.

The J gene is TRBJ2-2, the V gene TRBV9; possibly TRBD1 for D (6 bases). This CDR3 spans 15 amino acids. Germline CDR1 is SGDLS and CDR2 is YYNGEE. The germline V and J ends were trimmed by 10 bases and 0 bases, with 16 bases remaining between them. The CDR3 reads CASSPGTTNTGELFF. CDR3 nucleotides: TGTGCCTCCTCCCCCGGGACAACGAACACCGGGGAGCTGTTTTTT.

The chain carries TRBV6-6 and TRBJ2-7; D is possibly TRBD1 or TRBD2 (5 bases each). Per germline, CDR1 MNHNY and CDR2 SVGAGI (reference sequence). V lost 8 bases, J lost 10 bases, and 15 bases lay in between. The CDR3 totals 11 residues. This CDR3 reads CASSRGEFQYF. In DNA, the CDR3 is TGTGCCAGCTCCCGAGGGGAATTCCAGTACTTC.